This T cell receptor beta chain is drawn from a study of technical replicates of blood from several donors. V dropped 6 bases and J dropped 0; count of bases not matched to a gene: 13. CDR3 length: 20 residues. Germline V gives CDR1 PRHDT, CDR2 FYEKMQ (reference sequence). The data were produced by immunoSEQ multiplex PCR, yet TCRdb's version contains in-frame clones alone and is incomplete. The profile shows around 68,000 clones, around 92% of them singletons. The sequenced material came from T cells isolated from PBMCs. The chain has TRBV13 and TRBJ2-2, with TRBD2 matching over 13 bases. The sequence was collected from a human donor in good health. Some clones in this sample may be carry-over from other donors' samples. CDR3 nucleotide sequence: TGTGCCAGCAGTTTCGTCACGGGACTAGCGGGGCATACGAACACCGGGGAGCTGTTTTTT. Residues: CASSFVTGLAGHTNTGELFF.